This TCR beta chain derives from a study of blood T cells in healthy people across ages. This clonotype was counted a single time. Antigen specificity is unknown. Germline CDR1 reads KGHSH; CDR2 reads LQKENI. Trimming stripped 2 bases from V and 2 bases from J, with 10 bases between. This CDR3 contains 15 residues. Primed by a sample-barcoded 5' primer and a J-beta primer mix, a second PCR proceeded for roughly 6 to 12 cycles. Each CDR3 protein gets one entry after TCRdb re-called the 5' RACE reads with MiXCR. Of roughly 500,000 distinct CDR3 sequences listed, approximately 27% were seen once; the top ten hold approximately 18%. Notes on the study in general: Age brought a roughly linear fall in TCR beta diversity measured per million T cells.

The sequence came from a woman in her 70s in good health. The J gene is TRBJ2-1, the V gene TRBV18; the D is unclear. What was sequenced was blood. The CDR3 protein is CASSPREGTYNEQFF. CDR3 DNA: TGTGCCAGCTCACCAAGGGAAGGGACCTACAATGAGCAGTTCTTC.